The 30 T cell receptor beta chains reported below all come from one sample, sequenced in a study of human T cells and chemical hapten exposure. MiXCR, run by TCRdb on the RACE reads, gives a single entry per CDR3 protein. The table records some 330,000 distinct CDR3 sequences, approximately 5.8% of them present only once. Regarding time point: pre-sensitization, week 0. The treatment here: therapeutic diphenylcyclopropenone sensitization with weekly scalp DPC. The material sequenced was whole blood, taken in connection with sensitization to the hapten diphenylcyclopropenone (DPC). These receptor sequences come from a young woman with alopecia areata. Some clones in this sample may be carry-over from other donors' samples.

As for this clonotype: With a much larger clone just one base away, this may be a read error. The gene calls are TRBV29-1 and TRBJ2-1; the D gene could be TRBD1 or TRBD2 (6 bases each). Trimming cost V 2 bases and J 8 bases, with 13 bases left between them. The CDR3 totals 13 residues. CDR1 and CDR2 (germline): SQVTM, ANQGSEA. The CDR3 protein is CSVEPGAKYEQFF. Here the CDR3 DNA reads TGCAGCGTTGAACCGGGGGCAAAGTATGAGCAGTTCTTC.

This clonotype was observed a handful of times. The rearrangement links TRBV27 to TRBJ2-7; 9 nucleotides align to TRBD1. Trimming removed 5 bases from V and 2 bases from J; junction bases left unmatched: 7. The CDR3 has 15 amino acids. Germline lookup yields CDR1 MNHEY and CDR2 SMNVEV (reference sequence). The CDR3 nucleotides are TGTGCCAGCAGTCCGGACAGGGGAACCCCCTACGAGCAGTACTTC. Translated: CASSPDRGTPYEQYF.

Ten or more counts support this clonotype. The chain is built from TRBV20-1 and TRBJ2-1; the D gene could be TRBD1 or TRBD2 (5 bases each). The CDR3 sequence is 13 residues long. The V gene's germline CDR1 is DFQATT and CDR2 SNEGSKA (reference sequence). Trimming stripped 6 bases from V and 3 bases from J, with 12 bases between. CDR3 protein: CSAGTRYYNEQFF. The CDR3 DNA reads TGCAGTGCCGGGACGCGATACTACAATGAGCAGTTCTTC.

At least ten counts were recorded for this clonotype. The chain recombines TRBV6-2 or TRBV6-3 with TRBJ2-5; the D gene is possibly TRBD1 (6 bases). The germline V gene encodes CDR1 MNHEY and CDR2 SVGEGT. V was pared by 7 bases and J by 7 bases, with 16 bases between. The CDR3 spans 13 residues. The CDR3 nucleotides read TGTGCCAGCACCCGACAGGATGCCGCGACCCAGTACTTC. Its protein is CASTRQDAATQYF.

The table lists this clonotype with a few counts. The CDR3 DNA is TGTGCCAGCAGTTGGTCGCCTGCCCATTACACCGGGGAGCTGTTTTTT. It yields the protein CASSWSPAHYTGELFF. The rearrangement links TRBV12-3 or TRBV12-4 to TRBJ2-2; unclear D gene. CDR3 length equals 16 residues. The germline V and J ends were trimmed by 4 bases and 3 bases, with 15 bases remaining between them.

The rearrangement joins TRBV10-3 to TRBJ2-1, with D possibly matching TRBD2 (5 bases). Trimming took 1 base from V and 7 from J, leaving 14 bases between them. This CDR3 has 15 amino acids. The germline gives CDR1 ENHRY, CDR2 SYGVKD. The CDR3 DNA reads TGTGCCATCAGTGAGTTTGAGGGAGTGGGGAATGAGCAGTTCTTC. It encodes CAISEFEGVGNEQFF.

In its sample, this clonotype was seen a few times. The chain uses TRBV5-1 and TRBJ1-6; the D is unclear. Germline lookup yields CDR1 SGHRS and CDR2 YFSETQ. Trimming removed 7 bases at V and 12 bases at J, with 26 bases between. This CDR3 contains 16 residues. The CDR3 loop is CASRYSGASAILPLHF. The CDR3 DNA sequence: TGCGCCAGCCGATACTCAGGCGCGTCAGCGATCCTACCCCTCCACTTT. Looking up the rest from reference TRBV5-1 and TRBJ1-6 gives the full variable domain: KAGVTQTPRYLIKTRGQQVTLSCSPISGHRSVSWYQQTPGQGLQFLFEYFSETQRNKGNFPGRFSGRQFSNSRSEMNVSTLELGDSALYLCASRYSGASAILPLHFGNGTRLTVT.

This clonotype has more than one count but fewer than ten. The chain is built from TRBV12-3 or TRBV12-4 and TRBJ1-1; 11 nucleotides line up with TRBD1. V dropped 5 bases and J dropped 6; count of bases not matched to a gene: 5. The CDR3 runs 14 residues. The CDR3 DNA reads as TGTGCCAGCAGTCCCCCGGACAGGGGGCCTGAAGCTTTCTTT. Amino acids: CASSPPDRGPEAFF.

This clonotype occurred many times. The V gene is TRBV6-6, the J gene TRBJ2-1; 10 bases align to TRBD2. CDR3 length: 17 residues. The V segment lost 2 bases and the J segment 2 bases; nucleotides outside the gene matches: 6. From germline, CDR1 is MNHNY and CDR2 SVGAGI (reference sequence). The CDR3 is CASSYKGLAVPYNEQFF. CDR3 nucleotides: TGTGCCAGCAGTTACAAAGGACTAGCGGTTCCCTACAATGAGCAGTTCTTC.

This clonotype appeared a few times. This chain uses TRBV28 with TRBJ2-6; TRBD2 might be the D (6 bases). V was trimmed by 7 bases and J by 2 bases, leaving 12 bases between them. Germline values: CDR1 MDHEN, CDR2 SYDVKM. CDR3 size: 15 residues. Here the CDR3 reads CASTPGGAGANVLTF. The DNA for the CDR3 is TGTGCCAGCACCCCGGGCGGGGCTGGGGCCAACGTCCTGACTTTC.

This clonotype was found a few times. The CDR3 DNA sequence: TGCAGCGTTGTGACAGGGGGCGCGGGGGAGCAGTACTTC. It is translated as CSVVTGGAGEQYF. The rearrangement joins TRBV29-1 to TRBJ2-7; 10 bases match TRBD1. CDR1 is SQVTM and CDR2 is ANQGSEA in the germline V gene. J was trimmed by 7 bases and V by 4 bases; bases with no gene match: 7. This CDR3 comprises 13 residues.

This clonotype has a count of ten or more. This chain joins TRBV6-5 and TRBJ2-3, with D hard to call. Germline-derived CDR1 and CDR2 are MNHEY and SVGAGI. Trimming cost V 0 bases and J 5 bases, with 3 bases left between them. This CDR3 is built from 12 residues. Here the CDR3 DNA reads TGTGCCAGCAGTTACTCAAAAGATACGCAGTATTTT. Translating it yields CASSYSKDTQYF.

This clonotype appeared a few times. J is TRBJ1-5 and V is TRBV6-5, with D uncertain. The V gene's germline CDR1 is MNHEY and CDR2 SVGAGI. With 5 bases removed from V and 4 bases from J, the gap between germline ends came to 9 bases. The CDR3 covers 13 residues. The DNA of the CDR3 is TGTGCCAGCAGTGGCAGACTGAATCAGCCCCAGCATTTT. This gives the protein CASSGRLNQPQHF.

This clonotype was counted only a few times. J is TRBJ1-5 and V is TRBV27, with D perhaps TRBD1 (5 bases). Germline CDR1 and CDR2: MNHEY and SMNVEV (reference sequence). Trimming stripped 1 base from V and 9 bases from J, with 10 bases between. CDR3 size: 13 residues. The CDR3, as DNA: TGTGCCAGCAGTTTATTGGGGGAACGGCCCCAGCATTTT. It translates to CASSLLGERPQHF.

This clonotype came up many times. The rearrangement uses TRBV7-9 and TRBJ1-2; maybe TRBD1 (5 bases). The V end was cut by 2 bases, the J end by 13 bases, with 14 bases between. Germline V CDR1 and CDR2: SEHNR, FQNEAQ (reference sequence). CDR3 length equals 12 residues. CDR3 sequence reads: CASSLPSTVPTF. The CDR3 bases are TGTGCCAGCAGCTTACCTTCGACAGTGCCCACCTTC.

The genes are TRBV20-1 and TRBJ2-1, with 8 bases aligning to TRBD1. CDR1 and CDR2 from the germline V gene are DFQATT and SNEGSKA (reference sequence). The junction had 6 bases not matched to a gene; V was cut back by 0 bases and J by 8 bases. There are 14 residues in the CDR3. The CDR3, as DNA: TGCAGTGCTAGAGATACAGGGGGGAAGGATGAGCAGTTCTTC. Translation gives CSARDTGGKDEQFF.

The sample holds a few counts of this clonotype. The rearrangement uses TRBV18 and TRBJ1-5; 12 nucleotides align to TRBD1. This CDR3 region has 15 residues. V lost 3 bases and J lost 6; bases outside the gene matches: 3. Germline V gene data show CDR1 as KGHSH and CDR2 as LQKENI. CDR3 in amino acids: CASSPRDRGLQPQHF. In DNA form, the CDR3 reads TGTGCCAGCTCACCCAGGGACAGGGGGCTTCAGCCCCAGCATTTT.

This clonotype was picked up many times. The chain is built from TRBV4-2 and TRBJ1-1, with D unclear. The germline V gene has CDR1 LGHNA and CDR2 YNFKEQ. The CDR3 runs 15 residues. Trimming pared 0 bases from V and 2 bases from J, leaving 10 bases between. CDR3 protein: CASSQDLRGNTEAFF. In DNA form, the CDR3 reads TGTGCCAGCAGCCAAGATCTACGAGGAAACACTGAAGCTTTCTTT.

This chain uses TRBV12-3 or TRBV12-4 with TRBJ2-6; no clear D. Trimming left V 6 bases short and J 1 base short, with 7 bases between. The CDR3 runs 14 residues. Here the CDR3 DNA reads TGTGCCAGCAGGCCGGGTTCTGGGGCCAACGTCCTGACTTTC. This sequence encodes CASRPGSGANVLTF.

The chain combines TRBV11-1 with TRBJ1-6; TRBD1 agrees at 10 bases. CDR1 and CDR2 from the germline V gene are SGHAT and FQDESV (reference sequence). Trimming cost V 10 bases and J 10 bases; bases outside gene matches: 7. The length of the CDR3 is 13 residues. DNA of the CDR3: TGTGCCACCGCCGGGACAGGGGAGTCACCCCTCCACTTT. It translates to CATAGTGESPLHF.

This clonotype was counted at least ten times. The gene calls are TRBV29-1 and TRBJ2-1, with no clear D. Germline values: CDR1 SQVTM, CDR2 ANQGSEA. V was shortened by 4 bases and J by 2 bases, with 12 bases between the two germline ends. The CDR3 totals 14 residues. Written as DNA, the CDR3 is TGCAGCGTTGGGTCACAAGGCCCCTACAATGAGCAGTTCTTC. Translating it yields CSVGSQGPYNEQFF.

This clonotype was seen only a few times. The chain uses TRBV3-1 and TRBJ1-2; tentative D call: TRBD1 (5 bases). V dropped 1 base and J dropped 4 bases, with 10 bases sitting between them. The CDR3 extends over 14 amino acids. Per germline, CDR1 LGHDT and CDR2 YNNKEL (reference sequence). CDR3 DNA: TGTGCCAGCAGCCAAGGTTCAGGGTCCTATGGCTACACCTTC. This encodes CASSQGSGSYGYTF.

This clonotype was detected only a few times. This chain's CDR3 is CASSLRGGDNSPLHF. The CDR3 nucleotides read TGTGCCAGCAGTTTACGGGGTGGCGATAATTCACCCCTCCACTTT. The chain employs TRBV27 and TRBJ1-6; no clear D gene. Trimming pared 2 bases from V and 5 bases from J, leaving 10 bases between. The germline gives CDR1 MNHEY, CDR2 SMNVEV (reference sequence). The CDR3 runs to 15 residues.

The chain recombines TRBV6-5 with TRBJ1-3; no firm D call. The CDR3 is 15 residues long. CDR1 MNHEY and CDR2 SVGAGI come from the germline V gene. V lost 7 bases and J lost 0, with 13 bases in between. The CDR3 nucleotides are TGTGCCAGCACCCTCTCTAGCTACTCTGGAAACACCATATATTTT. This encodes CASTLSSYSGNTIYF.

This clonotype was observed a handful of times. V is TRBV4-2 and J is TRBJ1-1; D is uncertain. The V gene lost 0 bases and the J gene lost 5 bases, with 10 bases spanning the gap. This CDR3 is 14 amino acids long. CDR1 is LGHNA, CDR2 YNFKEQ, per germline. The CDR3 sequence: CASSQEAGLTEAFF. The CDR3 coding sequence is TGTGCCAGCAGCCAAGAGGCAGGCCTAACTGAAGCTTTCTTT.

This clonotype appeared many times. CDR3 amino acids: CASSFPTVGTQYF. CDR3 bases: TGTGCCAGCAGCTTTCCCACAGTGGGTACGCAGTATTTT. The V and J genes are TRBV7-2 and TRBJ2-3; D unclear. V was pared by 3 bases and J by 8 bases, with 12 bases between. Per germline, CDR1 SGHTA and CDR2 FQGNSA. This CDR3 spans 13 amino acids. Full variable domain (rest looked up from reference TRBV7-2 and TRBJ2-3): GAGVSQSPSNKVTEKGKDVELRCDPISGHTALYWYRQSLGQGLEFLIYFQGNSAPDKSGLPSDRFSAERTGGSVSTLTIQRTQQEDSAVYLCASSFPTVGTQYFGPGTRLTVL.

This clonotype was detected ten times or more. The rearrangement joins TRBV29-1 to TRBJ1-1; possible D gene TRBD1, 6 bases. CDR1 and CDR2 (germline): SQVTM, ANQGSEA. The CDR3 is 12 amino acids. Between the trimmed V and J ends, which lost 6 bases and 5 bases, there was a span of 13 bases. CDR3 region: CSVTGGGTEAFF. Written as DNA, the CDR3 is TGCAGCGTGACAGGTGGGGGTACTGAAGCTTTCTTT.

This clonotype has just a few counts. The chain has TRBV27 and TRBJ1-4; D gene ambiguous. Per germline, CDR1 MNHEY and CDR2 SMNVEV (reference sequence). Trimming shortened V by 1 base and J by 4 bases, and 7 bases separated the two germline ends. This CDR3 has 14 residues. The CDR3 region has the DNA TGTGCCAGCAGTTTATTGATTAATAATGAAAAACTGTTTTTT. This codes for CASSLLINNEKLFF. The entire variable domain, with the rest obtained from reference TRBV27 and TRBJ1-4, is as follows: EAQVTQNPRYLITVTGKKLTVTCSQNMNHEYMSWYRQDPGLGLRQIYYSMNVEVTDKGDVPEGYKVSRKEKRNFPLILESPSPNQTSLYFCASSLLINNEKLFFGSGTQLSVL.

Only a few counts were recorded for this clonotype. The chain combines TRBV6-1 with TRBJ2-5; 10 nucleotides line up with TRBD2. Trimming took 1 base from V and 1 from J; bases not matched to a gene: 6. Germline V gene sequence: CDR1 MNHNS, CDR2 SASEGT. This CDR3 has 17 amino acids. The CDR3 here is CASSEEFSGGTQETQYF. The CDR3 nucleotides are TGTGCCAGCAGTGAAGAGTTTAGCGGGGGGACCCAAGAGACCCAGTACTTC.

This clonotype occurred a few times. The gene calls are TRBV6-1 and TRBJ1-5; tentative D call: TRBD1 (6 bases). V lost 6 bases and J lost 3, with 9 bases in between. This CDR3 is built from 13 residues. The V gene's germline CDR1 is MNHNS and CDR2 SASEGT. CDR3 nucleotide sequence: TGTGCCAGCAGAGCAGGGGCCAATCAGCCCCAGCATTTT. Translation: CASRAGANQPQHF.